This T cell receptor beta chain is from a study of blood T cell repertoires in COVID-19. Study overall: Researchers got acute and convalescent COVID-19 samples from the United States, Italy and Spain. Sources were T cells, B-cell-depleted T cells, or PBMCs; the material itself was cDNA or gDNA.

The cohort comprised adults aged roughly 18 to 95 years residing in about 25 US areas. Cohort assignment relied on participant-reported clinical history. The V gene lost 2 bases and the J gene lost 7 bases, with 12 bases spanning the gap. Germline V CDR1 and CDR2: SGHNT, YYREEE (reference sequence). The CDR3 covers 13 residues. TCRdb's table, derived via immunoSEQ multiplex PCR, lists solely in-frame clones and lacks some. The sample carries about 140,000 clones, more than 80% recorded once. The TCR comes from a woman aged 18-35 years who had been exposed to COVID-19. The chain couples TRBV5-4 to TRBJ1-1, with D possibly matching TRBD1 (5 bases). Sequenced material: PBMCs or T cells enriched from blood (not recorded which). Written as DNA, the CDR3 is TGTGCCAGCAGCTTCCGGGACTCTCATGAAGCTTTCTTT. Protein sequence: CASSFRDSHEAFF.